This T cell receptor (beta chain) was observed in a study of blood T cell repertoires in COVID-19. Looked up from germline, CDR1 is MDHEN and CDR2 is SYDVKM. CDR3 length: 14 residues. Losses at the gene ends were 6 bases for V and 7 bases for J; bases not matched to a gene: 8. This table comes from immunoSEQ multiplex PCR, and its TCRdb copy is limited to in-frame clones, with some not included. This sample yields 100,000 to 120,000 clones, of which about 70% are seen a single time; 6.5% to 8.5% belongs to the top ten. This TCR was sampled from a woman aged 55-75 years with acute or convalescent COVID-19. Material for sequencing was peripheral blood. The chain joins TRBV28 to TRBJ1-5, with 8 bases aligning to TRBD1. The CDR3 here is CASRAGGTGQPQHF. CDR3 sequence (DNA): TGTGCCAGCAGAGCGGGCGGGACAGGCCAGCCCCAGCATTTT.